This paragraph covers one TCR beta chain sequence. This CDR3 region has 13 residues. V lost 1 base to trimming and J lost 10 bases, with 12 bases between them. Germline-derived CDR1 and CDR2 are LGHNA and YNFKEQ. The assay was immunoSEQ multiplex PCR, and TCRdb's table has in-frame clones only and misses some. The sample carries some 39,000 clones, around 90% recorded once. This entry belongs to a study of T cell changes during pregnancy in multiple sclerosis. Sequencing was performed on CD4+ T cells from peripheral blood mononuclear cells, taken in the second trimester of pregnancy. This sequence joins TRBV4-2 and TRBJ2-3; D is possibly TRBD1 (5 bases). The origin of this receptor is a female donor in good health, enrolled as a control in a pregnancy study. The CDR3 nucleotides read TGTGCCAGCAGCCAAGGCTTACAGGCCCCGCAGTATTTT. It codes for CASSQGLQAPQYF.